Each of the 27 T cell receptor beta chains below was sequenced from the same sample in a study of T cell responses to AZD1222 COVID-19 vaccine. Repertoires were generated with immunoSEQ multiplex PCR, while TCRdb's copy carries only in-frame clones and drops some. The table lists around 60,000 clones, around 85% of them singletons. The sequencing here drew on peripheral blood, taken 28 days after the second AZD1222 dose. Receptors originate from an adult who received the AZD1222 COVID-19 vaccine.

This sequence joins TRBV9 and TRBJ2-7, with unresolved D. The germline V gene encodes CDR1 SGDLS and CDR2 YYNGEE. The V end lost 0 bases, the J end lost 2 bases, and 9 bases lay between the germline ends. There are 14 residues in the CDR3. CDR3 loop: CASSVAPAAYEQYF. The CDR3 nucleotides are TGTGCCAGCAGCGTAGCCCCCGCCGCCTACGAGCAGTACTTC. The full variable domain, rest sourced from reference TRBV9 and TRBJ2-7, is DSGVTQTPKHLITATGQRVTLRCSPRSGDLSVYWYQQSLDQGLQFLIQYYNGEERAKGNILERFSAQQFPDLHSELNLSSLELGDSALYFCASSVAPAAYEQYFGPGTRLTVT.

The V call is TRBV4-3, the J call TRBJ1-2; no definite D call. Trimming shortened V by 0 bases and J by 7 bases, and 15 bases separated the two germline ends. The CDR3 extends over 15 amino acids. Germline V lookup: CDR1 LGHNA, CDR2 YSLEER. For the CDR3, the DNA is TGCGCCAGCAGCCAAGATCGAGCAGGTTCAGGTGGCTACACCTTC. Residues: CASSQDRAGSGGYTF.

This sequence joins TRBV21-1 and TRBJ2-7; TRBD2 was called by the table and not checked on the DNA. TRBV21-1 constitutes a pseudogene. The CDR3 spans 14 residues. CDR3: CASSGLAGGHEQYF. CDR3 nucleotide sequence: TGTGCCAGCAGCGGACTAGCGGGAGGTCACGAGCAGTACTTC.

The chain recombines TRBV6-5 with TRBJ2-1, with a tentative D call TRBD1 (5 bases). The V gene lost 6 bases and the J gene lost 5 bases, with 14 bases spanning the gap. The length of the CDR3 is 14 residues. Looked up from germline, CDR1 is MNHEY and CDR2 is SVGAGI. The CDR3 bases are TGTGCCAGCAGATTACAGGCCACACACAATGAGCAGTTCTTC. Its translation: CASRLQATHNEQFF.

The CDR3 DNA reads TGCGCCAGCAGCCAAAATAGCGGGACGCCCTACGAGCAGTACTTC. The encoded protein is CASSQNSGTPYEQYF. This chain connects TRBV4-1 to TRBJ2-7, with TRBD2 matching over 8 bases. The germline gives CDR1 MGHRA, CDR2 YSYEKL. V was pared by 2 bases and J by 2 bases, with 5 bases of the junction left unmatched. The CDR3 is 15 residues long.

CDR3 residues: CASSVEWADYGYTF. Written as DNA, the CDR3 is TGTGCCAGCAGCGTAGAGTGGGCCGACTATGGCTACACCTTC. The chain recombines TRBV9 with TRBJ1-2; D call uncertain. Germline V gene lookup returns CDR1 SGDLS and CDR2 YYNGEE. CDR3 length: 14 residues. V was cut by 0 bases and J by 3 bases, with 9 bases left in between. Full variable domain (outside the CDR3, taken from reference TRBV9 and TRBJ1-2): DSGVTQTPKHLITATGQRVTLRCSPRSGDLSVYWYQQSLDQGLQFLIQYYNGEERAKGNILERFSAQQFPDLHSELNLSSLELGDSALYFCASSVEWADYGYTFGSGTRLTVV.

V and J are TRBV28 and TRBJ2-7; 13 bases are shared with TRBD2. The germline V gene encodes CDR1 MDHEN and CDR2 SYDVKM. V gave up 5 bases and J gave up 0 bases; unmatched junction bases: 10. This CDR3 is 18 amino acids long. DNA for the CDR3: TGTGCCAGCAGTCCCAATGGACTAGCGGGAGAGAGCTCCTACGAGCAGTACTTC. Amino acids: CASSPNGLAGESSYEQYF.

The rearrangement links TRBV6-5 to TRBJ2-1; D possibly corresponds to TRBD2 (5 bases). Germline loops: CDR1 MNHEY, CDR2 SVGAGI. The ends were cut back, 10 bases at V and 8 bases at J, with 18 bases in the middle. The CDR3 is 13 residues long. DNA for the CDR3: TGTGCCACCTGGACTCGAATATCGGATGAGCAGTTCTTC. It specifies CATWTRISDEQFF.

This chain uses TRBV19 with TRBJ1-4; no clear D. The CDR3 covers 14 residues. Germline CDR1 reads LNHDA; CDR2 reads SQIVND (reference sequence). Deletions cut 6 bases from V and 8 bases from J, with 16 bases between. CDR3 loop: CASSRGWTREKLFF. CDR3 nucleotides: TGTGCCAGTAGCCGCGGTTGGACGAGGGAAAAACTGTTTTTT.

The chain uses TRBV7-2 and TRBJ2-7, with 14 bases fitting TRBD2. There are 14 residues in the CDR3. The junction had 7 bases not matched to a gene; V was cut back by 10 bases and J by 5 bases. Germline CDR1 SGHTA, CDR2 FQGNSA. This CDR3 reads CAIRLAGGPNEQYF. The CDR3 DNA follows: TGTGCCATTAGACTAGCGGGAGGGCCTAACGAGCAGTACTTC.

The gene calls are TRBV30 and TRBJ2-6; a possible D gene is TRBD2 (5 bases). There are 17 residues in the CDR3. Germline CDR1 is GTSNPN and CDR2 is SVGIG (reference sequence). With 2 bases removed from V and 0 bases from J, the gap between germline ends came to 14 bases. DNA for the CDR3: TGTGCCTGGAGTAAAGGACTCCTAACCTCTGGGGCCAACGTCCTGACTTTC. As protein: CAWSKGLLTSGANVLTF. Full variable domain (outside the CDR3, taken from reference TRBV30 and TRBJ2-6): SQTIHQWPATLVQPVGSPLSLECTVEGTSNPNLYWYRQAAGRGLQLLFYSVGIGQISSEVPQNLSASRPQDRQFILSSKKLLLSDSGFYLCAWSKGLLTSGANVLTFGAGSRLTVL.

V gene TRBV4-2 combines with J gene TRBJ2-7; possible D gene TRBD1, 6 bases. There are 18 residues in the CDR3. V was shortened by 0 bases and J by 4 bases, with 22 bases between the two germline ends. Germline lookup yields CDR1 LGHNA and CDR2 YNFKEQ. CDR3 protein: CASSQDAVNLGGLYEQYF. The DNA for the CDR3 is TGTGCCAGCAGCCAAGATGCGGTAAACCTTGGGGGCCTTTACGAGCAGTACTTC.

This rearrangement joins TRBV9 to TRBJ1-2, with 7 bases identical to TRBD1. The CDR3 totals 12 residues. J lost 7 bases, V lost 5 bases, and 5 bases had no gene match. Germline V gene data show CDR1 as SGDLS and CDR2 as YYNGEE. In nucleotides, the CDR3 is TGTGCCAGCAGTGACAGGGTTGGTGGCTACACCTTC. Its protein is CASSDRVGGYTF.

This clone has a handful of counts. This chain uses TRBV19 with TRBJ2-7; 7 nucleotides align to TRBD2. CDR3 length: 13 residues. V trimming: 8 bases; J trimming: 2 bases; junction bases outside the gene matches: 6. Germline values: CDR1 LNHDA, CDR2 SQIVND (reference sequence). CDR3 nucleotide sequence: TGTGCCAGTCGCTCTAGCGGCCCCTACGAGCAGTACTTC. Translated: CASRSSGPYEQYF.

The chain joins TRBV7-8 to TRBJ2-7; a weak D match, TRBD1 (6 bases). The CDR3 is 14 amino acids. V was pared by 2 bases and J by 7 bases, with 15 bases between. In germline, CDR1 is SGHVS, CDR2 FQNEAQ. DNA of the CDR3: TGTGCCAGCAGCTTACGGACAGTCCCCGGAGAGCAGTACTTC. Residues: CASSLRTVPGEQYF. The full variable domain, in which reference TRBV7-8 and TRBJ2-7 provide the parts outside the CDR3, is GAGVSQSPRYKVAKRGQDVALRCDPISGHVSLFWYQQALGQGPEFLTYFQNEAQLDKSGLPSDRFFAERPEGSVSTLKIQRTQQEDSAVYLCASSLRTVPGEQYFGPGTRLTVT.

The CDR3 nucleotides are TGCGCCAGCAGCCAAGACGAACTAGCGGGTCTCTCCTACAATGAGCAGTTCTTC. The encoded protein is CASSQDELAGLSYNEQFF. The chain employs TRBV4-1 and TRBJ2-1; 9 bases line up with TRBD2. There are 18 residues in the CDR3. Germline trimming cut 0 bases from V and 0 bases from J; bases unmatched to any gene: 6. Germline CDR1 is MGHRA and CDR2 is YSYEKL.

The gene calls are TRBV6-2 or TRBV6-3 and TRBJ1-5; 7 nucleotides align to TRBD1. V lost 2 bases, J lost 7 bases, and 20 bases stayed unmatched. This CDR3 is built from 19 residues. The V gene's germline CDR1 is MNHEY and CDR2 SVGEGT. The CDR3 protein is CASSYLPGQARSPKQPQHF. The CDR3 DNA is TGTGCCAGCAGTTACCTCCCCGGACAGGCCCGAAGTCCCAAGCAGCCCCAGCATTTT.

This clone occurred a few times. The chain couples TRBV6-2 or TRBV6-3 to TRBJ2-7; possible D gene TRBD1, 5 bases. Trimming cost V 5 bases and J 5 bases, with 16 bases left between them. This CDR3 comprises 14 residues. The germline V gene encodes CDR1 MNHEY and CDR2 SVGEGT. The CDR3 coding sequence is TGTGCCAGCAGTATTGACAGTTTTCGGAACGAGCAGTACTTC. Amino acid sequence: CASSIDSFRNEQYF.

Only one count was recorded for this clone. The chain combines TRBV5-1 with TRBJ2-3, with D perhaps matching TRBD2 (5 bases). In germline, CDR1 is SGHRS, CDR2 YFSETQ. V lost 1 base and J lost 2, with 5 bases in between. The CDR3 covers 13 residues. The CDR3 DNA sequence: TGCGCCAGCAGCTTGCGGGACACAGATACGCAGTATTTT. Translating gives CASSLRDTDTQYF.

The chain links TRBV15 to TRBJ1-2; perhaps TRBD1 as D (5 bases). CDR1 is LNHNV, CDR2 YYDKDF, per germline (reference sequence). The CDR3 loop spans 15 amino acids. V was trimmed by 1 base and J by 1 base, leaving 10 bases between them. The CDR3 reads CATSRGGGGNYGYTF. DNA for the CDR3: TGTGCCACCAGCAGAGGGGGTGGGGGTAACTATGGCTACACCTTC.

CDR3 nucleotides: TGTGCCAGCAGTTTACCTCACTACGAGCAGTACTTC. This gives the protein CASSLPHYEQYF. V is TRBV28 and J is TRBJ2-7; D is unclear. The germline V and J ends were trimmed by 2 bases and 3 bases, with 5 bases remaining between them. This CDR3 is built from 12 residues. CDR1 is MDHEN and CDR2 is SYDVKM in the germline V gene.

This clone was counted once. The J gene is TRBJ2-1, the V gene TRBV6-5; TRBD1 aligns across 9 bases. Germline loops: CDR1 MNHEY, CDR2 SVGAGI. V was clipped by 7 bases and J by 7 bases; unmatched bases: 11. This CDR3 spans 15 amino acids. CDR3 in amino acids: CASTLGGQGLNEQFF. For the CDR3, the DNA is TGTGCCAGCACCCTTGGGGGACAGGGTCTGAATGAGCAGTTCTTC.

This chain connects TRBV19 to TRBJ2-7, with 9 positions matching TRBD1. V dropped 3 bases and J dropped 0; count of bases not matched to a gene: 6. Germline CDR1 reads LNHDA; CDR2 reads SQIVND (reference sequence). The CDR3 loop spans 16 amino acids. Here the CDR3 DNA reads TGTGCCAGTAGTATCCCACAGGGGGCGATCTCCTACGAGCAGTACTTC. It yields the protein CASSIPQGAISYEQYF.

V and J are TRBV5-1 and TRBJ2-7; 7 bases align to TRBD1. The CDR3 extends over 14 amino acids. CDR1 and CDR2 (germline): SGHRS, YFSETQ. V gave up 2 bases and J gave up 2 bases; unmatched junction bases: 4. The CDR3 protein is CASSLRQGPYEQYF. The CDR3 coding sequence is TGCGCCAGCAGCTTACGACAGGGCCCCTACGAGCAGTACTTC.

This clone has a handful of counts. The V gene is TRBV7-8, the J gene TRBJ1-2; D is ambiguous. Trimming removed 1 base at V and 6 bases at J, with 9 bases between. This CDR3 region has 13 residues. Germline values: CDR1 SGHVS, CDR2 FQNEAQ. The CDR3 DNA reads TGTGCCAGCAGCTTAGACAGATTAGATGGCTACACCTTC. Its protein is CASSLDRLDGYTF.

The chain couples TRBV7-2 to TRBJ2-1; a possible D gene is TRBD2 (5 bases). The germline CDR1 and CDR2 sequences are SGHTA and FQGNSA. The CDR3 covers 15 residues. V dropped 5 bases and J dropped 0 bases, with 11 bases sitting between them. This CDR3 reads CASSPSRDSYNEQFF. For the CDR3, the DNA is TGTGCCAGCAGCCCTAGCAGAGACTCCTACAATGAGCAGTTCTTC.

CDR3 sequence (DNA): TGTGCCAGCAGCCCTTTGGGACTAGCGGCTTCCGAGCAGTACTTC. Translating it yields CASSPLGLAASEQYF. The chain is built from TRBV9 and TRBJ2-7; TRBD2 matches at 11 bases. The CDR3 length is 15 residues. Per the germline V gene, CDR1 is SGDLS and CDR2 is YYNGEE. With 4 bases clipped from V and 6 bases from J, the junction kept 9 bases outside the gene matches.